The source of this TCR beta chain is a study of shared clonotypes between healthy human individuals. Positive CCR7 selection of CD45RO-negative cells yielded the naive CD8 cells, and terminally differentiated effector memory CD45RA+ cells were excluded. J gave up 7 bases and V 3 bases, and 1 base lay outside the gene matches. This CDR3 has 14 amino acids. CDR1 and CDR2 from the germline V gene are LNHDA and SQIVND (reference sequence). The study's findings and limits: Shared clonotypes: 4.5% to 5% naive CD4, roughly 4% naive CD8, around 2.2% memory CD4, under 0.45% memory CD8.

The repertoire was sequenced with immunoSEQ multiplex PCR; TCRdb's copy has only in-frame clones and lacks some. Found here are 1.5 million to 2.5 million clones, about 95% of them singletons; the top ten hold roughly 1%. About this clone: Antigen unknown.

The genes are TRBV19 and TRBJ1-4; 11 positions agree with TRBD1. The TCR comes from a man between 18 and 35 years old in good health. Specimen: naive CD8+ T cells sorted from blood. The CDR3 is CASSMGQGVEKLFF. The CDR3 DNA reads TGTGCCAGTAGTATGGGACAGGGGGTTGAAAAACTGTTTTTT.